The rows below give T cell receptor beta chains drawn from one sample of a study of T cell repertoires and Cas9 in healthy adults. Measured with immunoSEQ multiplex PCR; TCRdb has only the in-frame clones, and not every one. Of approximately 22,000 clones in the sample, about nine tenths were seen once. The specimen was CD4+ effector T cells (CD127+, CD25-, CD137-, CD154-) from PBMCs; culture status not recorded. These TCRs come from a human donor in good health. The CDR3 runs from the conserved cysteine through the conserved F or W. A D gene is named only where the DNA matches it firmly. Clone size is given for some rows only: seen once, a few or many times, or a class if the clone is expanded.

d_gene: NA
len: 13
j_gene: TRBJ1-2
abundance: NA
v_gene: TRBV28
CDR3nt: TGCGCCAGCAGTTTGTCTCCCCGGGAGGGCTACACCTTC
CDR3aa: CASSLSPREGYTF

d_gene: TRBD1
len: 17
j_gene: TRBJ2-3
abundance: NA
v_gene: TRBV10-1
CDR3nt: TGCGCCACCAAGCCCCCTCTAACGGGACAGGCCACAGATACGCAGTATTTT
CDR3aa: CATKPPLTGQATDTQYF

d_gene: NA
len: 14
j_gene: TRBJ2-1
abundance: NA
v_gene: TRBV27
CDR3nt: TGTGCCAGCAGTAAATGGGAGACAAACAATGAGCAGTTCTTC
CDR3aa: CASSKWETNNEQFF

d_gene: TRBD2
len: 17
j_gene: TRBJ2-1
abundance: NA
v_gene: TRBV5-1
CDR3nt: TGCGCCAGCAGCTTGGTAGGGAGGGCGGGAGTAGCCAATGAGCAGTTCTTC
CDR3aa: CASSLVGRAGVANEQFF

d_gene: TRBD1
len: 14
j_gene: TRBJ2-3
abundance: NA
v_gene: TRBV5-5
CDR3nt: TGTGCCAGCAGCTCAGGGGGATGGACAGATACGCAGTATTTT
CDR3aa: CASSSGGWTDTQYF

d_gene: NA
len: 13
j_gene: TRBJ1-1
abundance: NA
v_gene: TRBV19
CDR3nt: TGTGCCAGTAGTATAGGGCAACACACTGAAGCTTTCTTT
CDR3aa: CASSIGQHTEAFF

d_gene: NA
len: 13
j_gene: TRBJ2-2
abundance: NA
v_gene: TRBV5-1
CDR3nt: TGCGCCAGCAGCTTTGGGTACACCGGGGAGCTGTTTTTT
CDR3aa: CASSFGYTGELFF

d_gene: NA
len: 15
j_gene: TRBJ2-5
abundance: NA
v_gene: TRBV4-3
CDR3nt: TGCGCCAGCAGCCAAGCTCCCTCCGGGGGAGAGACCCAGTACTTC
CDR3aa: CASSQAPSGGETQYF

d_gene: TRBD1
len: 17
j_gene: TRBJ1-1
abundance: NA
v_gene: TRBV4-3
CDR3nt: TGCGCCAGCAGCCAAACAGGGGGCGCGGGATTGAACACTGAAGCTTTCTTT
CDR3aa: CASSQTGGAGLNTEAFF

d_gene: TRBD2
len: 15
j_gene: TRBJ2-3
abundance: once
v_gene: TRBV11-3
CDR3nt: TGTGCCAGCAGCTTAGGTAGCGGGGGGTCGGATACGCAGTATTTT
CDR3aa: CASSLGSGGSDTQYF

d_gene: NA
len: 12
j_gene: TRBJ2-3
abundance: NA
v_gene: TRBV19
CDR3nt: TGTGCCAGTAGAGGTCTAGCAAATACGCAGTATTTT
CDR3aa: CASRGLANTQYF

d_gene: NA
len: 11
j_gene: TRBJ1-2
abundance: once
v_gene: TRBV6-5
CDR3nt: TGTGCCTCTATGCCGGGCTATGGCTACACCTTC
CDR3aa: CASMPGYGYTF

d_gene: NA
len: 11
j_gene: TRBJ2-1
abundance: NA
v_gene: TRBV5-4
CDR3nt: TGTGCCAGCAGCTGGATGAATGAGCAGTTCTTC
CDR3aa: CASSWMNEQFF

d_gene: TRBD1
len: 15
j_gene: TRBJ2-1
abundance: once
v_gene: TRBV19
CDR3nt: TGTGCCAGTAGTGAGGACAGGGGGCACTACAATGAGCAGTTCTTC
CDR3aa: CASSEDRGHYNEQFF